This record looks at one T cell receptor (beta chain) sequence and its context. The data were taken from a study of cytomegalovirus exposure and HLA in healthy donors. The ends lost 0 bases at V and 5 bases at J; junction bases unmatched: 8. From germline, CDR1 is LGHNA and CDR2 YNFKEQ. The CDR3 is 16 residues long. This PCR relied on a set of 60 Vbeta primers and 13 Jbeta primers. Produced via immunoSEQ multiplex PCR; TCRdb's table is partial and in-frame only. The sample has 90,000 to 130,000 clones; 79% are singletons. This TCR was recovered from a woman aged 18-29 years in good health and CMV-seropositive. The V and J genes are TRBV4-2 and TRBJ1-2; 8 bases fit TRBD1. Sample: PBMCs. This CDR3 is CASSQDLARGQYGYTF. CDR3 sequence (DNA): TGTGCCAGCAGCCAAGATTTGGCCAGGGGGCAGTATGGCTACACCTTC.